The 5 T cell receptor beta chains in this list originate from one sample, sequenced in a study of OX40 agonist ivuxolimab in advanced cancers. Some clones are missing from TCRdb's copy, which holds only in-frame ones; the method was immunoSEQ multiplex PCR. The sample lists about 66,000 clones, more than 60% occurring once. Sequences were derived from CD4+ or CD8+ T cells sorted from blood, sampled in a trial of the OX40 agonist ivuxolimab. Receptors originate from an adult with an advanced solid tumor such as melanoma, head and neck, liver or kidney cancer.

The chain recombines TRBV6-6 with TRBJ2-7; 11 bases fit TRBD1. With 10 bases clipped from V and 4 bases from J, the junction kept 9 bases outside the gene matches. The CDR3 extends over 14 amino acids. Germline V gene sequence: CDR1 MNHNY, CDR2 SVGAGI (reference sequence). In nucleotides, the CDR3 is TGTGCCACCAGGGACGGACAGGGGGCTTACGAGCAGTACTTC. Protein sequence: CATRDGQGAYEQYF.

This chain links TRBV19 with TRBJ2-3; 14 positions agree with TRBD2. The germline V gene has CDR1 LNHDA and CDR2 SQIVND (reference sequence). Trimming at V came to 4 bases and at J to 4 bases, leaving 7 bases not matched to a gene. The CDR3 contains 17 residues. CDR3 DNA sequence: TGTGCCAGTAGTACAGGGACTAGCGGGAGTTGGGCAGATACGCAGTATTTT. The encoded protein is CASSTGTSGSWADTQYF.

V gene TRBV5-1 combines with J gene TRBJ1-3; tentative D call: TRBD1 (6 bases). The CDR3 sequence is 13 residues long. V dropped 4 bases and J dropped 4 bases, with 9 bases sitting between them. Germline V lookup: CDR1 SGHRS, CDR2 YFSETQ. The CDR3 region has the DNA TGCGCCAGCAGCAGGGGACAAGGAAACACCATATATTTT. It codes for CASSRGQGNTIYF.

In this sample, this clone turned up a few times. The V call is TRBV7-6, the J call TRBJ1-2; 7 nucleotides align to TRBD1. V lost 5 bases and J lost 8; bases outside the gene matches: 8. The CDR3 length is 13 residues. Germline CDR1 and CDR2: SGHVS and FNYEAQ. The DNA of the CDR3 is TGTGCCAGCAGCAATGTAGGAGGGGGCGGCTACACCTTC. Its translation: CASSNVGGGGYTF. The full variable domain, rest sourced from reference TRBV7-6 and TRBJ1-2, is GAGVSQSPRYKVTKRGQDVALRCDPISGHVSLYWYRQALGQGPEFLTYFNYEAQQDKSGLPNDRFSAERPEGSISTLTIQRTEQRDSAMYRCASSNVGGGGYTFGSGTRLTVV.

Remarks on this clone: The germline gene is not matched at one end of the junction; a read error may be the cause. The genes are TRBV6-5 and TRBJ1-2, with 7 bases fitting TRBD1. Germline V gives CDR1 MNHEY, CDR2 SVGAGI. The CDR3 sequence is 13 residues long. In DNA form, the CDR3 reads TGTGCCAGCAGCCTACTCCCCCGGACAGGCAGGCCCTTC. Translated, it gives CASSLLPRTGRPF.